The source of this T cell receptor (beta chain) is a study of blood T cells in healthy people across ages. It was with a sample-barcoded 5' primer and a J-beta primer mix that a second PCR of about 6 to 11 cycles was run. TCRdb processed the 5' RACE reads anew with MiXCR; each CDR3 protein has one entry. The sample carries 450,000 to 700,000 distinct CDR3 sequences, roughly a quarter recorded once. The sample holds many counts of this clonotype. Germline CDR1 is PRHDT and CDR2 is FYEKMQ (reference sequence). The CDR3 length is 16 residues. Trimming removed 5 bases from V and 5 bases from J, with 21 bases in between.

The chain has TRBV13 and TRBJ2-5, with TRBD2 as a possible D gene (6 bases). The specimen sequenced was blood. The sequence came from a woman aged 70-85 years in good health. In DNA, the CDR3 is TGTGCCAGCAGCCCGCGACTAGTCCTCTGGGAGGAGACCCAGTACTTC. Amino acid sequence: CASSPRLVLWEETQYF.